One sample yielded the 26 T cell receptor beta chains listed below, sequenced in a study of neoadjuvant anti-PD-1 for oral cavity cancer. Here immunoSEQ multiplex PCR was the method, and the copy in TCRdb shows in-frame clones only, minus some. This sample carries more than 12,000 clones, just over 70% of them seen once, and the ten largest clones take less than 3%. The specimen was PBMCs, collected before nivolumab (anti-PD-1) treatment. These receptors came from a person between 40 and 85 years old with oral cavity squamous cell carcinoma.

This sequence joins TRBV9 and TRBJ2-3, with D possibly being TRBD2 (7 bases). Germline V gene sequence: CDR1 SGDLS, CDR2 YYNGEE. V was trimmed by 2 bases and J by 7 bases, leaving 17 bases between them. This CDR3 has 15 residues. CDR3 protein: CASSVYRRGGHTQYF. CDR3 bases: TGTGCCAGCAGCGTTTATCGGAGGGGGGGTCATACGCAGTATTTT.

The chain is built from TRBV29-1 and TRBJ2-2; weak D call: TRBD1 (6 bases). This CDR3 is built from 13 residues. Germline V CDR1 and CDR2: SQVTM, ANQGSEA. Between the trimmed V and J ends, which lost 3 bases and 1 base, there was a span of 6 bases. The CDR3 bases are TGCAGCGTTGACAGGGGGAACACCGGGGAGCTGTTTTTT. It specifies CSVDRGNTGELFF.

In its sample, this clone was seen once. The chain uses TRBV29-1 and TRBJ1-1; D is perhaps TRBD1 (6 bases). Germline loops: CDR1 SQVTM, CDR2 ANQGSEA. The V gene lost 5 bases and the J gene lost 5 bases, with 15 bases spanning the gap. This CDR3 region has 13 residues. DNA of the CDR3: TGCAGCGTTATGGGGGAAAGGGGGACTGAAGCTTTCTTT. It yields the protein CSVMGERGTEAFF.

This sequence joins TRBV6-1 and TRBJ2-7; TRBD2 matches 8 bases. Per the germline V gene, CDR1 is MNHNS and CDR2 is SASEGT. V shed 6 bases, J shed 0 bases, and the junction held 4 bases outside the gene matches. The CDR3 is made up of 14 amino acids. DNA of the CDR3: TGTGCCAGCAGCCTAAGCGGGAGCTCCTACGAGCAGTACTTC. Its translation: CASSLSGSSYEQYF.

The CDR3 coding sequence is TGTGCCAGCAGCTCCTCTCCGACAGGGGAGCCGGATGGCTACACCTTC. Amino acid sequence: CASSSSPTGEPDGYTF. This chain joins TRBV7-8 and TRBJ1-2, with 8 bases aligning to TRBD1. This CDR3 is built from 16 residues. The V gene end was trimmed by 4 bases and the J gene end by 6 bases; junction bases not matched to a gene: 13. Germline loops: CDR1 SGHVS, CDR2 FQNEAQ.

The chain combines TRBV5-1 with TRBJ2-1, with 11 bases identical to TRBD1. This CDR3 region has 15 residues. Per germline, CDR1 SGHRS and CDR2 YFSETQ. V shed 2 bases and J 8 bases; nucleotides not matched to a gene: 6. CDR3 residues: CASSFTRDRGDEQFF. CDR3 in DNA: TGCGCCAGCAGCTTTACCCGGGACAGGGGGGATGAGCAGTTCTTC.

This chain joins TRBV5-1 and TRBJ2-1, with 8 bases fitting TRBD2. The length of the CDR3 is 16 residues. Germline CDR1 SGHRS, CDR2 YFSETQ. V dropped 3 bases and J dropped 0; count of bases not matched to a gene: 5. The CDR3, as DNA: TGCGCCAGCAGCTACGTAGCGGGAAGCTCCTACAATGAGCAGTTCTTC. This translates into CASSYVAGSSYNEQFF.

Only a few counts were recorded for this clone. The V call is TRBV29-1, the J call TRBJ1-1, with a tentative D call TRBD1 (6 bases). Per the germline V gene, CDR1 is SQVTM and CDR2 is ANQGSEA. CDR3 length: 10 residues. The V end was cut by 7 bases, the J end by 8 bases, with 11 bases between. DNA for the CDR3: TGCAGCGCGGTCCAGGGGGAAGCTTTCTTT. Amino acids: CSAVQGEAFF.

This chain connects TRBV19 to TRBJ2-1; 8 nucleotides align to TRBD2. Germline V CDR1 and CDR2: LNHDA, SQIVND (reference sequence). The CDR3 consists of 15 residues. Trimming at V came to 6 bases and at J to 8 bases, leaving 12 bases not matched to a gene. The CDR3 protein is CASRISGVLRDEQFF. The CDR3 coding sequence is TGTGCCAGTAGGATTAGCGGGGTCCTTCGGGATGAGCAGTTCTTC.

Comments on this clone: Germline and junction disagree at one end, which may indicate a read error. This chain uses TRBV14 with TRBJ1-1, with D uncertain. CDR3 length: 14 amino acids. The germline CDR1 and CDR2 sequences are SGHDN and FVKESK. In DNA, the CDR3 is TGTGCCAGCAGTCAAGCGAGACGGTTCACTGAAGCTTTCTTT. This codes for CASSQARRFTEAFF. Together with reference TRBV14 and TRBJ1-1, the CDR3 gives the full variable domain: EAGVTQFPSHSVIEKGQTVTLRCDPISGHDNLYWYRRVMGKEIKFLLHFVKESKQDESGMPNNRFLAERTGGTYSTLKVQPAELEDSGVYFCASSQARRFTEAFFGQGTRLTVV.

The gene calls are TRBV4-1 and TRBJ2-1, with 7 bases fitting TRBD2. This CDR3 is 15 amino acids long. Germline V gene data show CDR1 as MGHRA and CDR2 as YSYEKL. Trimming cost V 3 bases and J 9 bases; bases outside gene matches: 11. The CDR3 coding sequence is TGCGCCAGCAGCCAGGCGGACCGGGAGGTTGGTGAGCAGTTCTTC. This translates into CASSQADREVGEQFF.

This sequence joins TRBV9 and TRBJ1-4; D ambiguous. The CDR3 runs to 14 residues. V was clipped by 3 bases and J by 0 bases, with 6 bases between them. From germline, CDR1 is SGDLS and CDR2 YYNGEE. The CDR3 DNA reads as TGTGCCAGCAGCGCGACGGCAACTAATGAAAAACTGTTTTTT. Translated, it gives CASSATATNEKLFF.

This clone has a single count. This chain connects TRBV6-1 to TRBJ1-5; D is undetermined. V lost 2 bases and J lost 5, with 7 bases in between. In germline, CDR1 is MNHNS, CDR2 SASEGT. The CDR3 spans 13 residues. CDR3 in DNA: TGTGCCAGCAGTGAAAGACTCCATCAGCCCCAGCATTTT. This translates into CASSERLHQPQHF.

This clone was counted once. CDR3 DNA sequence: TGCGCCAGCAGCTTGACTAGCGGGGGAGTGGGCACAGATACGCAGTATTTT. Translating gives CASSLTSGGVGTDTQYF. The rearrangement joins TRBV5-1 to TRBJ2-3; 11 nucleotides agree with TRBD2. The germline V gene encodes CDR1 SGHRS and CDR2 YFSETQ. V lost 1 base, J lost 1 base, and 5 bases stayed unmatched. This CDR3 is built from 17 residues. The full variable domain, in which reference TRBV5-1 and TRBJ2-3 provide the parts outside the CDR3, is KAGVTQTPRYLIKTRGQQVTLSCSPISGHRSVSWYQQTPGQGLQFLFEYFSETQRNKGNFPGRFSGRQFSNSRSEMNVSTLELGDSALYLCASSLTSGGVGTDTQYFGPGTRLTVL.

This clone was observed a few times. V gene TRBV7-3 combines with J gene TRBJ2-1; 8 nucleotides match TRBD2. The CDR3 consists of 15 residues. From germline, CDR1 is SGHTA and CDR2 FQGTGA. Trimming removed 2 bases from V and 5 bases from J; junction bases left unmatched: 5. The CDR3 bases are TGTGCCAGCAGCTTAGAAGCGGGAGCCCACAATGAGCAGTTCTTC. Protein sequence: CASSLEAGAHNEQFF.

V usage is TRBV9 and J usage is TRBJ2-7, with TRBD2 matching over 7 bases. The CDR3 is made up of 15 amino acids. Looked up from germline, CDR1 is SGDLS and CDR2 is YYNGEE. V lost 0 bases and J lost 5; bases outside the gene matches: 8. The CDR3 region is CASSVEVSGLDEQYF. The CDR3 coding sequence is TGTGCCAGCAGCGTAGAAGTTAGCGGGCTCGACGAGCAGTACTTC.

The chain links TRBV6-1 to TRBJ2-5; TRBD2 is a possible D gene (6 bases). Germline-derived CDR1 and CDR2 are MNHNS and SASEGT. The V gene lost 7 bases and the J gene lost 0 bases, with 12 bases spanning the gap. The CDR3 spans 14 residues. CDR3 amino acids: CASTRGNHQETQYF. The CDR3 region has the DNA TGTGCCAGCACCCGGGGGAATCACCAAGAGACCCAGTACTTC.

The rearrangement joins TRBV6-1 to TRBJ2-6, with a tentative D call TRBD1 (6 bases). This CDR3 has 14 amino acids. With 5 bases removed from V and 2 bases from J, the gap between germline ends came to 7 bases. Germline CDR1 MNHNS, CDR2 SASEGT. The CDR3: CASSQGPGANVLTF. CDR3 nucleotides: TGTGCCAGCAGTCAGGGGCCTGGGGCCAACGTCCTGACTTTC.

The J gene is TRBJ2-1, the V gene TRBV5-4; possibly TRBD1 or TRBD2 for D (5 bases each). CDR3 size: 13 residues. The germline gives CDR1 SGHNT, CDR2 YYREEE (reference sequence). V lost 4 bases, J lost 7 bases, and 12 bases lay in between. The DNA of the CDR3 is TGTGCCAGCAGCGAGGGGACCACAAATGAGCAGTTCTTC. As protein: CASSEGTTNEQFF.

This chain joins TRBV1 and TRBJ2-7; whether TRBD2, the table's D call, matches the DNA was not checked. TRBV1 is a pseudogene segment. The CDR3 contains 16 residues. This chain's CDR3 is CTSSPGTSGGPYEQYF. CDR3 nucleotides: TGCACCAGCAGCCCGGGGACTAGCGGGGGTCCCTACGAGCAGTACTTC.

This chain joins TRBV7-2 and TRBJ2-7, with 7 bases identical to TRBD2. CDR3 length equals 14 residues. The germline V gene has CDR1 SGHTA and CDR2 FQGNSA. Trimming removed 5 bases from V and 7 bases from J; junction bases left unmatched: 11. The CDR3 region has the DNA TGTGCCAGCAGCCAGGGATGGGGGGGGAGTGAGCAGTACTTC. Its protein product is CASSQGWGGSEQYF.

The chain is built from TRBV5-1 and TRBJ1-1; D is possibly TRBD1 (6 bases). Germline V gene data show CDR1 as SGHRS and CDR2 as YFSETQ. Between the trimmed V and J ends, which lost 2 bases and 0 bases, there was a span of 8 bases. The CDR3 sequence is 14 residues long. The CDR3 loop reads CASSFRGLNTEAFF. The CDR3 nucleotides read TGCGCCAGCAGCTTCAGGGGTCTGAACACTGAAGCTTTCTTT.

This clone turned up a few times. This chain uses TRBV5-1 with TRBJ2-7; maybe TRBD1 (5 bases). CDR1 and CDR2 (germline): SGHRS, YFSETQ. This CDR3 region has 15 residues. V was clipped by 1 base and J by 1 base, with 12 bases between them. The CDR3 DNA sequence: TGCGCCAGCAGCTTGAAACAGGTGACTTCCTACGAGCAGTACTTC. Translating gives CASSLKQVTSYEQYF.

The V gene is TRBV5-1, the J gene TRBJ2-3; D may be TRBD1 or TRBD2 (5 bases each). Trimming removed 0 bases at V and 4 bases at J, with 18 bases between. The CDR3 is 17 residues long. Germline V gene lookup returns CDR1 SGHRS and CDR2 YFSETQ. CDR3 sequence: CASSLGWGNRQPDTQYF. In DNA form, the CDR3 reads TGCGCCAGCAGCTTGGGGTGGGGGAACCGCCAGCCAGATACGCAGTATTTT.

The chain has TRBV7-6 and TRBJ1-1; the match to TRBD1 covers 8 bases. CDR1 and CDR2 (germline): SGHVS, FNYEAQ. V gave up 3 bases and J gave up 6 bases; unmatched junction bases: 6. This CDR3 is 14 amino acids long. The CDR3 DNA is TGTGCCAGCAGCTTTCCGGGACAGGACCCTGAAGCTTTCTTT. It is translated as CASSFPGQDPEAFF.

There are a few counts of this clone. The chain recombines TRBV4-1 with TRBJ2-7; 8 nucleotides align to TRBD2. The V gene's germline CDR1 is MGHRA and CDR2 YSYEKL. This CDR3 comprises 16 residues. V gave up 4 bases and J gave up 2 bases; unmatched junction bases: 10. The CDR3 sequence is CASSPIDMGLAYEQYF. CDR3 DNA: TGCGCCAGCAGCCCAATTGACATGGGACTAGCCTACGAGCAGTACTTC.